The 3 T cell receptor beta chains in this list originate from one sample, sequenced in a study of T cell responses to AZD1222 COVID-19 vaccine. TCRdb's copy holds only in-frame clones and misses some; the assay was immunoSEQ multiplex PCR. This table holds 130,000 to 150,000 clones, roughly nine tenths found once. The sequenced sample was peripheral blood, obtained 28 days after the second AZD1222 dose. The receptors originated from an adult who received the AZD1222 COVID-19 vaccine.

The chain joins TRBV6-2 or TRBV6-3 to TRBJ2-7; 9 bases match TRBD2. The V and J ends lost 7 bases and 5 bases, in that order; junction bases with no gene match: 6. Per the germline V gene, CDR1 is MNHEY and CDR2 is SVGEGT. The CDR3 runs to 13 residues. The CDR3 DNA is TGTGCCAGCACCCCGGGACTAGCCCACGAGCAGTACTTC. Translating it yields CASTPGLAHEQYF.

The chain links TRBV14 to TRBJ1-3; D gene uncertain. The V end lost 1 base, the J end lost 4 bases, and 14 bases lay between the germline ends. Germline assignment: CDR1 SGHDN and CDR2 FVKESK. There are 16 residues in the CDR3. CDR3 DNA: TGTGCCAGCAGCCAAGTCGAGCACCTGAACGGAAACACCATATATTTT. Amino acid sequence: CASSQVEHLNGNTIYF.

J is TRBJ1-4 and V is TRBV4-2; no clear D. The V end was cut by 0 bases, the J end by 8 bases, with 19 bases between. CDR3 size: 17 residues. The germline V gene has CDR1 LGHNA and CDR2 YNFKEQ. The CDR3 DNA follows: TGTGCCAGCAGCCAAGATCCGGGAGCTTCTTCGGCAGAAAAACTGTTTTTT. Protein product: CASSQDPGASSAEKLFF.